What follows is one T cell receptor beta chain and its context. Its antigen is as yet unknown. The CDR3 contains 16 residues. Germline CDR1 and CDR2: SQVTM and ANQGSEA. Trimming cost V 4 bases and J 3 bases, with 20 bases left between them. The sample originates from a study of OX40 agonist ivuxolimab in advanced cancers. Looking at the study overall: Ivuxolimab was administered intravenously to patients at 0.01 to 10 mg/kg every 2 weeks. Dose-escalation patients' cancers were hepatocellular carcinoma, melanoma, renal cell or head and neck cancer.

The repertoire was sequenced with immunoSEQ multiplex PCR; TCRdb's copy has only in-frame clones and lacks some. This sample has 55,000 to 75,000 clones; 80% to 95% occur once, and the top ten carry about 2%. The study, taken as a whole, reports: In the 0.1-3.0 mg/kg groups, partial responders showed among the lowest expansion.

This sequence joins TRBV29-1 and TRBJ2-3, with D possibly called TRBD1 or TRBD2 (6 bases each). This sequence was found in an adult with an advanced solid tumor such as melanoma, head and neck, liver or kidney cancer. The sequenced sample was CD4+ or CD8+ T cells sorted from blood, obtained in a trial of the OX40 agonist ivuxolimab. The CDR3 reads CSVAEGVQSRTDTQYF. CDR3 bases: TGCAGCGTTGCGGAGGGGGTCCAGTCGAGGACAGATACGCAGTATTTT.